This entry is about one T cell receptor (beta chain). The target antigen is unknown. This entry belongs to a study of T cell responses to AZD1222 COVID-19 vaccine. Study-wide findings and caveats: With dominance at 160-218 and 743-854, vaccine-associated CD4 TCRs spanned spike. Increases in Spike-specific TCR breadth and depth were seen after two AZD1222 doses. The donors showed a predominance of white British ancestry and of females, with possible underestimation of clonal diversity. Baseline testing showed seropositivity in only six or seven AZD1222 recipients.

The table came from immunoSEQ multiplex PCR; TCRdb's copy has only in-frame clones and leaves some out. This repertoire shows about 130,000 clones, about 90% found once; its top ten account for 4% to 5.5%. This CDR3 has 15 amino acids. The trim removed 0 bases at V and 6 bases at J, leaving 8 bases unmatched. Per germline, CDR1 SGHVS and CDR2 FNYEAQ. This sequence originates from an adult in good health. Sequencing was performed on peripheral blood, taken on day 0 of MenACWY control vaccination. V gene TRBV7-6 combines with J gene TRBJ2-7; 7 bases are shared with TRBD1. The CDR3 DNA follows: TGTGCCAGCAGCTTAGCGCTACAGGGGTCAGGCGAGCAGTACTTC. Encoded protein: CASSLALQGSGEQYF. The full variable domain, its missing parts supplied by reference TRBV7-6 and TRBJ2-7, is GAGVSQSPRYKVTKRGQDVALRCDPISGHVSLYWYRQALGQGPEFLTYFNYEAQQDKSGLPNDRFSAERPEGSISTLTIQRTEQRDSAMYRCASSLALQGSGEQYFGPGTRLTVT.